Below are 24 T cell receptor beta chains sequenced from a single sample in a study of cytomegalovirus exposure and HLA in healthy donors. Produced via immunoSEQ multiplex PCR; TCRdb's table is partial and in-frame only. The table records around 99,000 clones, 85% to 90% of them present only once. Source material: PBMCs. Every receptor here comes from a young woman in good health and CMV-seronegative.

This clone was seen once. The V gene is TRBV7-8, the J gene TRBJ1-2, with D uncertain. Trimming removed 5 bases from V and 2 bases from J, with 12 bases in between. CDR1 is SGHVS and CDR2 is FQNEAQ in the germline V gene. The CDR3 length is 14 residues. CDR3 protein: CASSPTAGNYGYTF. As DNA, the CDR3 is TGTGCCAGCAGCCCTACGGCGGGCAACTATGGCTACACCTTC.

This rearrangement joins TRBV7-2 to TRBJ2-3; D is uncertain. The V and J ends lost 5 bases and 2 bases respectively, with 11 bases between them. The CDR3 sequence is 14 residues long. Looked up from germline, CDR1 is SGHTA and CDR2 is FQGNSA. The CDR3 protein is CASSLRLDTDTQYF. The CDR3 bases are TGTGCCAGCAGCCTTAGGCTAGACACAGATACGCAGTATTTT.

This sequence joins TRBV7-2 and TRBJ2-2; TRBD1 aligns across 7 bases. The CDR3 length is 16 residues. The J segment lost 1 base and the V segment lost 6 bases, leaving 8 bases of the junction unmatched. Germline V CDR1 and CDR2: SGHTA, FQGNSA. For the CDR3, the DNA is TGTGCCAGCAGGCAAAACAGGGGCGTGAACACCGGGGAGCTGTTTTTT. As protein: CASRQNRGVNTGELFF.

This chain joins TRBV15 and TRBJ2-7; D is perhaps TRBD1 (5 bases). Trimming removed 0 bases at V and 1 base at J, with 10 bases between. This CDR3 spans 15 amino acids. Per germline, CDR1 LNHNV and CDR2 YYDKDF (reference sequence). CDR3 sequence reads: CATSREYRGSYEQYF. The DNA of the CDR3 is TGTGCCACCAGCAGAGAATATAGGGGTTCCTACGAGCAGTACTTC.

Here the CDR3 DNA reads TGTGCCAGCAGCTCGGGGGGTCTGAGCACAGATACGCAGTATTTT. Its translation: CASSSGGLSTDTQYF. The rearrangement joins TRBV7-7 to TRBJ2-3; TRBD2 matches at 7 bases. Per germline, CDR1 SSHAT and CDR2 FNYEAQ (reference sequence). Trimming at V came to 4 bases and at J to 0 bases, leaving 4 bases not matched to a gene. The CDR3 has 15 residues.

The chain employs TRBV27 and TRBJ2-1; maybe TRBD2 (6 bases). V lost 5 bases and J 8 bases, leaving 28 bases between the germline ends. The CDR3 has 18 amino acids. CDR1 and CDR2 (germline): MNHEY, SMNVEV (reference sequence). The DNA for the CDR3 is TGTGCCAGCAGTCCGAGGCCCGCGAGGAGGGTCATCCCCGATGAGCAGTTCTTC. Amino acids: CASSPRPARRVIPDEQFF.

The chain carries TRBV4-3 and TRBJ2-3, with D hard to call. V lost 4 bases to trimming and J lost 4 bases, with 9 bases between them. The CDR3 covers 13 residues. Germline V gene sequence: CDR1 LGHNA, CDR2 YSLEER. The chain's CDR3 is CASSPRASDTQYF. As DNA, the CDR3 is TGCGCCAGCAGCCCGCGAGCGTCAGATACGCAGTATTTT.

The V and J genes are TRBV30 and TRBJ1-3; D ambiguous. From germline, CDR1 is GTSNPN and CDR2 SVGIG (reference sequence). The CDR3 consists of 15 residues. Between the trimmed V and J ends, which lost 1 base and 0 bases, there was a span of 10 bases. This chain's CDR3 is CAWSADRSSGNTIYF. The CDR3 bases are TGTGCCTGGAGTGCCGATCGGAGCTCTGGAAACACCATATATTTT.

This sequence joins TRBV7-2 and TRBJ1-2, with TRBD1 matching over 10 bases. In germline, CDR1 is SGHTA, CDR2 FQGNSA. The CDR3 extends over 15 amino acids. The V and J ends lost 8 bases and 5 bases, in that order; junction bases with no gene match: 11. DNA of the CDR3: TGTGCCAGCGGGGACAGGGGAAATTCGGGTTATGGCTACACCTTC. Protein: CASGDRGNSGYGYTF.

The rearrangement joins TRBV7-9 to TRBJ1-2; possible D gene TRBD1, 5 bases. The germline CDR1 and CDR2 sequences are SEHNR and FQNEAQ (reference sequence). The V end lost 1 base, the J end lost 8 bases, and 11 bases lay between the germline ends. This CDR3 has 13 residues. CDR3 nucleotide sequence: TGTGCCAGCAGCTTAGGGACACCCTTAGGCTACACCTTC. Its protein is CASSLGTPLGYTF.

The V gene is TRBV5-1, the J gene TRBJ2-3; D not resolved. The germline CDR1 and CDR2 sequences are SGHRS and YFSETQ. CDR3 size: 16 residues. Trimming took 0 bases from V and 1 from J, leaving 12 bases between them. DNA for the CDR3: TGCGCCAGCAGCTTGGAGATCGCTGGAGGCACAGATACGCAGTATTTT. It translates to CASSLEIAGGTDTQYF. The whole variable domain, remainder taken from reference TRBV5-1 and TRBJ2-3, is KAGVTQTPRYLIKTRGQQVTLSCSPISGHRSVSWYQQTPGQGLQFLFEYFSETQRNKGNFPGRFSGRQFSNSRSEMNVSTLELGDSALYLCASSLEIAGGTDTQYFGPGTRLTVL.

This chain links TRBV4-2 with TRBJ1-3; D is possibly TRBD1 (6 bases). V shed 0 bases and J shed 1 base, with 10 bases lying between them. The CDR3 runs 16 residues. Germline loops: CDR1 LGHNA, CDR2 YNFKEQ. Here the CDR3 reads CASSQEGQGSGNTIYF. For the CDR3, the DNA is TGTGCCAGCAGCCAAGAGGGCCAGGGGTCTGGAAACACCATATATTTT.

V gene TRBV7-6 combines with J gene TRBJ2-7; the D gene is possibly TRBD2 (5 bases). Trimming removed 5 bases at V and 3 bases at J, with 14 bases between. Germline V gene lookup returns CDR1 SGHVS and CDR2 FNYEAQ. This CDR3 is built from 14 residues. CDR3 DNA: TGTGCCAGCAGCCCCTTCGAGGGTCTCTACGAGCAGTACTTC. It encodes CASSPFEGLYEQYF.

V is TRBV7-9 and J is TRBJ2-7; D not resolved. CDR3 length equals 10 residues. Trimming took 3 bases from V and 6 from J, leaving 3 bases between them. Per germline, CDR1 SEHNR and CDR2 FQNEAQ (reference sequence). For the CDR3, the DNA is TGTGCCAGCAGCTTTCTCGAGCAGTACTTC. It yields the protein CASSFLEQYF.

The V and J genes are TRBV28 and TRBJ2-5; D remains unclear. V shed 6 bases and J shed 1 base, with 12 bases lying between them. CDR1 MDHEN and CDR2 SYDVKM come from the germline V gene. The length of the CDR3 is 14 residues. The CDR3 nucleotides read TGTGCCAGCAGCACTACATGGTCCCAAGAGACCCAGTACTTC. This encodes CASSTTWSQETQYF.

The V gene is TRBV11-2, the J gene TRBJ1-1; no firm D call. The CDR3 loop spans 13 amino acids. CDR1 and CDR2 from the germline V gene are SGHAT and FQNNGV. Trimming shortened V by 7 bases and J by 3 bases, and 12 bases separated the two germline ends. The CDR3 nucleotides read TGTGCCAGCACCACCCACGGGGACACTGAAGCTTTCTTT. Encoded protein: CASTTHGDTEAFF.

This sequence joins TRBV5-6 and TRBJ2-1; TRBD2 matches at 7 bases. The germline V gene encodes CDR1 SGHDT and CDR2 YYEEEE. The V gene end was trimmed by 0 bases and the J gene end by 7 bases; junction bases not matched to a gene: 7. This CDR3 spans 15 amino acids. CDR3 in amino acids: CASSLVGGGNNEQFF. The CDR3 nucleotides read TGTGCCAGCAGCTTGGTTGGCGGGGGTAATAATGAGCAGTTCTTC.

This sequence joins TRBV28 and TRBJ1-4; D possibly corresponds to TRBD1 (5 bases). From germline, CDR1 is MDHEN and CDR2 SYDVKM. This CDR3 region has 15 residues. V shed 5 bases and J shed 9 bases, with 19 bases lying between them. As DNA, the CDR3 is TGTGCCAGCAGTCCTCGACAGACCCTAATGAAAAAACTGTTTTTT. This encodes CASSPRQTLMKKLFF.

The chain uses TRBV7-6 and TRBJ2-7, with 7 bases aligning to TRBD1. V shed 3 bases, J shed 4 bases, and the junction held 15 bases outside the gene matches. This CDR3 is 17 amino acids long. Germline assignment: CDR1 SGHVS and CDR2 FNYEAQ. The CDR3 protein is CASSFSRERGLPYEQYF. For the CDR3, the DNA is TGTGCCAGCAGCTTCTCCAGGGAGAGGGGGCTCCCATACGAGCAGTACTTC.

The chain employs TRBV7-9 and TRBJ2-1; TRBD2 might be the D (6 bases). The CDR3 length is 18 residues. V lost 0 bases, J lost 6 bases, and 21 bases lay in between. The germline V gene encodes CDR1 SEHNR and CDR2 FQNEAQ (reference sequence). CDR3 DNA: TGTGCCAGCAGCTTAGCGTCCCTATGGAGGGCTAGCAGCAATGAGCAGTTCTTC. Translated, it gives CASSLASLWRASSNEQFF.

CDR3: CASRSQSDTEAFF. CDR3 DNA sequence: TGCGCCAGCCGTTCTCAATCAGACACTGAAGCTTTCTTT. The gene calls are TRBV5-1 and TRBJ1-1; D is uncertain. Trimming cost V 7 bases and J 3 bases, with 13 bases left between them. Per germline, CDR1 SGHRS and CDR2 YFSETQ. The CDR3 has 13 residues.

V usage is TRBV15 and J usage is TRBJ2-7; D might be TRBD1 (5 bases). The CDR3 loop spans 13 amino acids. Germline V gene sequence: CDR1 LNHNV, CDR2 YYDKDF (reference sequence). The V end lost 2 bases, the J end lost 5 bases, and 10 bases lay between the germline ends. The CDR3 protein is CATSRTLQDEQYF. The CDR3 bases are TGTGCCACCAGCAGAACCTTACAGGACGAGCAGTACTTC.

The rearrangement links TRBV11-2 to TRBJ2-1; no definite D call. The CDR3 sequence is 15 residues long. Germline-derived CDR1 and CDR2 are SGHAT and FQNNGV. Deletions cut 5 bases from V and 6 bases from J, with 17 bases between. CDR3: CASSLMPTRFNEQFF. The CDR3 DNA is TGTGCCAGCAGCCTTATGCCGACAAGGTTCAATGAGCAGTTCTTC. Filled out from reference TRBV11-2 and TRBJ2-1, the complete variable domain reads EAGVAQSPRYKIIEKRQSVAFWCNPISGHATLYWYQQILGQGPKLLIQFQNNGVVDDSQLPKDRFSAERLKGVDSTLKIQPAKLEDSAVYLCASSLMPTRFNEQFFGPGTRLTVL.

The rearrangement links TRBV11-2 to TRBJ2-7, with a tentative D call TRBD1 (7 bases). CDR1 and CDR2 from the germline V gene are SGHAT and FQNNGV. The CDR3 extends over 15 amino acids. V dropped 5 bases and J dropped 4 bases, with 18 bases sitting between them. The CDR3, as DNA: TGTGCCAGCAGCCGCGGGACAGCGCCACCTTACGAGCAGTACTTC. This encodes CASSRGTAPPYEQYF.